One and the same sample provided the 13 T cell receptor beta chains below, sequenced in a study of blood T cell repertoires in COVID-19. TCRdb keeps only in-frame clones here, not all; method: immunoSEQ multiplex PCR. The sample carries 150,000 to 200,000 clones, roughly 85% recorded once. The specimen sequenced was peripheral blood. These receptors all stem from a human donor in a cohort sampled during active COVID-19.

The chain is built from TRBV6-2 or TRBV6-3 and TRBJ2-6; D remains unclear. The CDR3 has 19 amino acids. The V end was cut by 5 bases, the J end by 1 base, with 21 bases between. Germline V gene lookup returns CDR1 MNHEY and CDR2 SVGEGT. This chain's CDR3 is CASSTPTGGTNSGANVLTF. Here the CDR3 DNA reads TGTGCCAGCAGTACACCGACTGGCGGTACAAATTCTGGGGCCAACGTCCTGACTTTC.

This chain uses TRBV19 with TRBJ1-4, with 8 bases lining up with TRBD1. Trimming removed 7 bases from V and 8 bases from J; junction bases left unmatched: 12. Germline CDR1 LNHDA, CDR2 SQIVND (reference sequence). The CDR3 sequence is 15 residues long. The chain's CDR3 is CASISRGLPIEKLFF. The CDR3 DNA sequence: TGTGCCAGTATTTCCAGGGGGCTTCCTATCGAAAAACTGTTTTTT.

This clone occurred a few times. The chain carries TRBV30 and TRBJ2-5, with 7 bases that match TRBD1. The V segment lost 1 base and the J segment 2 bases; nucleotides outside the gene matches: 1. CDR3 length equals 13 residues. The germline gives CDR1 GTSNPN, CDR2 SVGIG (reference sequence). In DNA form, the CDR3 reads TGTGCCTGGAGTGGGGGACAGCAAGAGACCCAGTACTTC. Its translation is CAWSGGQQETQYF.

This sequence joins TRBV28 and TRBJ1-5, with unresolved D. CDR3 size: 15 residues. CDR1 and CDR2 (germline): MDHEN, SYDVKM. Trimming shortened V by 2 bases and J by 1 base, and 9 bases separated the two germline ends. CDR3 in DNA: TGTGCCAGCAGTTTAATCTCTTTGAGCAATCAGCCCCAGCATTTT. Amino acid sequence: CASSLISLSNQPQHF.

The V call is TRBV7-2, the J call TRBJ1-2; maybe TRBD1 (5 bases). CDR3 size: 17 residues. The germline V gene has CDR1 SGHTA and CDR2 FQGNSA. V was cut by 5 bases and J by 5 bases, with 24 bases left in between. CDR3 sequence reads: CASSLTARNHPNYGYTF. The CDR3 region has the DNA TGTGCCAGCAGCCTGACAGCCAGAAACCACCCCAATTATGGCTACACCTTC.

CDR3 DNA sequence: TGTGCCAGCAGTCGGCAAGAGACCCAGTACTTC. Amino acids: CASSRQETQYF. The chain employs TRBV12-3 or TRBV12-4 and TRBJ2-5; D gene unclear. There are 11 residues in the CDR3. Trimming took off 5 bases at V and 2 bases at J, with 3 bases between the two ends.

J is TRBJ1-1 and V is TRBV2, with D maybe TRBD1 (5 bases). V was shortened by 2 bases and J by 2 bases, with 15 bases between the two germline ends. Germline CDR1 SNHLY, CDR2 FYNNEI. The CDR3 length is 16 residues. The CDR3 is CASSELGQGGNTEAFF. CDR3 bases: TGTGCCAGCAGTGAACTCGGCCAGGGAGGCAACACTGAAGCTTTCTTT.

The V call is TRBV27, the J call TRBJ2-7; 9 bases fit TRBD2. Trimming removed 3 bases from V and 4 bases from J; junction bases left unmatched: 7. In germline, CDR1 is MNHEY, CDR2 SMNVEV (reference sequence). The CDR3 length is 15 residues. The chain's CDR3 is CASSFSGLASYEQYF. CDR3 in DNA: TGTGCCAGCAGTTTTTCTGGACTAGCGAGTTACGAGCAGTACTTC.

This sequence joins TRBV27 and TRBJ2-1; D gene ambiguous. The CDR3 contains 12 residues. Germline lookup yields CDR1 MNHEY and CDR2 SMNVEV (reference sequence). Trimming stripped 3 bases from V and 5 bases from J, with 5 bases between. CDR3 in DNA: TGTGCCAGCAGTTTTATAAACAATGAGCAGTTCTTC. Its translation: CASSFINNEQFF.

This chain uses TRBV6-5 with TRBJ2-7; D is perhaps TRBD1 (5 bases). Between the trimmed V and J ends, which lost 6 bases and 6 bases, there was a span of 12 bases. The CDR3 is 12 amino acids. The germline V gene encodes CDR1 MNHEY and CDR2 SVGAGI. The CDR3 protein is CASRVTGFEQYF. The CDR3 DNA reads TGTGCCAGCAGGGTTACAGGTTTCGAGCAGTACTTC.

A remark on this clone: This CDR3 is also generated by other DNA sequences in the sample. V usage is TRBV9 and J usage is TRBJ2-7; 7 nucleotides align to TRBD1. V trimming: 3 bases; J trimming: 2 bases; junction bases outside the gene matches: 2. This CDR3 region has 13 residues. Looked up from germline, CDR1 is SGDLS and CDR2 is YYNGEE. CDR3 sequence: CASSDGTAYEQYF. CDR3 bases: TGTGCCAGCAGCGACGGGACAGCCTACGAGCAGTACTTC.

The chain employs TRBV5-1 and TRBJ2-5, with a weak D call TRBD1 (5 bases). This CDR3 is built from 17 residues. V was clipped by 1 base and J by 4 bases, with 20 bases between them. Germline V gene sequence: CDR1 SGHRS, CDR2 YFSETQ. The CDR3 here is CASSLQLLSDRGETQYF. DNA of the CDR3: TGCGCCAGCAGCTTGCAGTTGTTAAGCGATAGGGGAGAGACCCAGTACTTC.

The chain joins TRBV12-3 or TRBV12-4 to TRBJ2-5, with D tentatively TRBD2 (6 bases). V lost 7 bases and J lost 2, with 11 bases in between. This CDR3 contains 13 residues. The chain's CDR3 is CASTWGDQETQYF. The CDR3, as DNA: TGTGCCAGCACTTGGGGGGATCAAGAGACCCAGTACTTC.